Reported below is one TCR beta chain. Its antigen remains unknown. This sample is drawn from a study of OX40 agonist ivuxolimab in advanced cancers. Study-wide context: Recorded diagnoses for dose-escalation patients were hepatocellular carcinoma, melanoma, renal cell or head and neck cancer.

Prior autoimmune disease or systemic immunosuppression barred patients. Points from the study as a whole: Still undetermined is the antigen specificity of the expanded peripheral T cells. A proportion of nonresponders additionally exhibited low normalized T-cell clonal expansion.

Looked up from germline, CDR1 is SGHRS and CDR2 is YFSETQ. V lost 7 bases and J 6 bases, leaving 11 bases between the germline ends. The CDR3 sequence is 12 residues long. TCRdb's copy holds only in-frame clones and misses some; the assay was immunoSEQ multiplex PCR. The sample contains roughly 56,000 clones, 89% of which appear only once. The material sequenced was CD4+ or CD8+ T cells sorted from blood, taken in a trial of the OX40 agonist ivuxolimab. The receptor comes from an adult with an advanced solid tumor such as melanoma, head and neck, liver or kidney cancer. This chain joins TRBV5-1 and TRBJ2-4, with D perhaps being TRBD1 or TRBD2 (5 bases each). The CDR3 spells CASGIGGNIQYF. The CDR3 DNA reads TGCGCCAGCGGGATTGGGGGAAACATTCAGTACTTC.